This TCR beta chain was found in a study of OX40 agonist ivuxolimab in advanced cancers. For the study at large: The patients received ivuxolimab by intravenous route every 2 weeks at 0.01 to 10 mg/kg.

Sequencing used immunoSEQ multiplex PCR; TCRdb keeps in-frame clones, though not all of them. The sample includes about 31,000 clones, over 75% of them seen just once. A remark on this clone: The antigen remains undetermined.

Study-wide points: At doses 0.1 to 3.0 mg/kg, CD4+ and CD8+ clones expanded.

This specimen consisted of CD4+ or CD8+ T cells sorted from blood, obtained in a trial of the OX40 agonist ivuxolimab. The TCR was taken from an adult with an advanced solid tumor such as melanoma, head and neck, liver or kidney cancer.

CDR3 region: CASSLIGEQFF. The DNA of the CDR3 is TGTGCCAGCAGCTTAATCGGTGAGCAGTTCTTC. V is TRBV7-6 and J is TRBJ2-1; the D is unclear. The CDR3 consists of 11 residues. The V end lost 2 bases, the J end lost 9 bases, and 5 bases lay between the germline ends. CDR1 SGHVS and CDR2 FNYEAQ come from the germline V gene.